This T cell receptor (beta chain) comes out of a study of blood T cell repertoires in COVID-19. Study-wide background: Samples taken during acute and convalescent COVID-19 were collected in the United States, Italy and Spain. Sources were T cells, B-cell-depleted T cells, or PBMCs; the material itself was cDNA or gDNA.

CDR3 length equals 15 residues. The germline V gene encodes CDR1 SEHNR and CDR2 FQNEAQ (reference sequence). The V gene lost 6 bases and the J gene lost 1 base, with 10 bases spanning the gap. Methods used by the authors: Reference gene primers were amplified, and this amplification served to estimate nucleated cell counts. Here immunoSEQ multiplex PCR was the method, and the copy in TCRdb shows in-frame clones only, minus some. From that table come the V and J calls and clone size; the DNA was used to work out D and trimming. The sample lists approximately 300,000 clones; 85% to 90% were seen once. The sample was peripheral blood. The TCR was taken from a woman aged 40-49 years with acute or convalescent COVID-19. V is TRBV7-9 and J is TRBJ2-6; possible D gene TRBD1, 6 bases. CDR3: CASRAGESGANVLTF. Here the CDR3 DNA reads TGTGCCAGCAGGGCAGGGGAGTCTGGGGCCAACGTCCTGACTTTC.